This TCR beta chain is from a study of T cells in women clearing cervical HPV infection. In regard to this clone: The read ends 3 residues before the CDR3 terminus; that terminus is restored from the germline J gene.

The V end was cut by 7 bases, the J end by 2 bases, with 18 bases between. CDR1 is SQVTM, CDR2 ANQGSEA, per germline. The CDR3 spans 15 residues. Measured with immunoSEQ multiplex PCR; TCRdb has only the in-frame clones, and not every one. The sample data list about 40,000 clones. The chain combines TRBV29-1 with TRBJ1-5; D may be TRBD1 (5 bases). The sequence was obtained from a woman between 18 and 75 years old with a cervical HPV16 infection that either progressed to CIN3+ or cleared (not recorded which). The sequencing sample was made of blood buffy coat. The DNA read from the CDR3 is TGCAGCGCTACCATCGGGGGGACCGGCAATCAGCCC. This translates into CSATIGGTGNQP. In full, the CDR3 reads CSATIGGTGNQPQHF.